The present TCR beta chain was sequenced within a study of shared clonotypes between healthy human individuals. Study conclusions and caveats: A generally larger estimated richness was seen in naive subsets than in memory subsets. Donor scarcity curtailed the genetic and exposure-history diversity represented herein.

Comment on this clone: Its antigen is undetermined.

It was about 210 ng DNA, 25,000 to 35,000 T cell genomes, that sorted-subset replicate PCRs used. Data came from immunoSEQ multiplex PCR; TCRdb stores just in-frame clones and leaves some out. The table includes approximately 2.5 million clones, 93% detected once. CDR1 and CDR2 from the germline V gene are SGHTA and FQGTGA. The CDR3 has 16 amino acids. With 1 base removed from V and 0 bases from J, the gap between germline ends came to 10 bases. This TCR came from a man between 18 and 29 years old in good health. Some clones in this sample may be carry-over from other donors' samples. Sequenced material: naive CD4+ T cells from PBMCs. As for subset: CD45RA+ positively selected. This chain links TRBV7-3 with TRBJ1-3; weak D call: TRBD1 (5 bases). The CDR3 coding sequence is TGTGCCAGCAGCTTAATGGGTGGGGGCTCTGGAAACACCATATATTTT. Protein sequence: CASSLMGGGSGNTIYF.